This passage covers 21 T cell receptor beta chains from one sample sequenced in a study of cytomegalovirus exposure and HLA in healthy donors. With 60 Vbeta and 13 Jbeta primers, the PCR was carried out. The method was immunoSEQ multiplex PCR; TCRdb's version includes in-frame clones alone and lacks a portion of them. Among tens of thousands of clones, around 75% were seen once, and the ten largest hold nearly 7.5%. Sample: PBMCs. These receptors all come from a woman younger than 45 in good health and CMV-seropositive.

The chain links TRBV18 to TRBJ2-7; a possible D gene is TRBD1 (6 bases). V was cut by 3 bases and J by 5 bases, with 17 bases left in between. This CDR3 is built from 15 residues. The V gene's germline CDR1 is KGHSH and CDR2 LQKENI. CDR3 in amino acids: CASSPVLQGPNEQYF. DNA of the CDR3: TGTGCCAGCTCACCCGTTTTACAGGGTCCCAACGAGCAGTACTTC.

J is TRBJ1-2 and V is TRBV11-2; 10 nucleotides match TRBD1. The CDR3 runs to 16 residues. Germline loops: CDR1 SGHAT, CDR2 FQNNGV. Trimming cost V 4 bases and J 4 bases; bases outside gene matches: 9. The CDR3 is CASSSSDRGRGYGYTF. CDR3 nucleotides: TGTGCCAGCAGCTCATCCGACAGGGGGCGCGGCTATGGCTACACCTTC.

As DNA, the CDR3 is TGTGCCAGCAGCTCGGGGGGCTCCTACGAGCAGTACTTC. Its protein product is CASSSGGSYEQYF. This chain links TRBV7-9 with TRBJ2-7; 7 bases are shared with TRBD2. This CDR3 comprises 13 residues. Looked up from germline, CDR1 is SEHNR and CDR2 is FQNEAQ (reference sequence). The junction had 0 bases not matched to a gene; V was cut back by 4 bases and J by 0 bases.

CDR3 residues: CASSLEGRANYGYTF. DNA for the CDR3: TGTGCCAGCAGCTTGGAAGGCAGGGCTAACTATGGCTACACCTTC. The rearrangement joins TRBV5-4 to TRBJ1-2; tentatively, D is TRBD1 (5 bases). V was pared by 0 bases and J by 0 bases, with 9 bases between. Germline V gene lookup returns CDR1 SGHNT and CDR2 YYREEE (reference sequence). The CDR3 length is 15 residues.

This chain joins TRBV27 and TRBJ1-1; D may be TRBD1 (6 bases). Germline V gene sequence: CDR1 MNHEY, CDR2 SMNVEV (reference sequence). Between the trimmed V and J ends, which lost 3 bases and 3 bases, there was a span of 20 bases. The CDR3 has 17 residues. The DNA of the CDR3 is TGTGCCAGCAGTTTGGTAACCCCGGCAGGGGTGGACACTGAAGCTTTCTTT. This encodes CASSLVTPAGVDTEAFF.

This chain links TRBV30 with TRBJ2-5; D possibly corresponds to TRBD2 (6 bases). The ends were cut back, 4 bases at V and 3 bases at J, with 9 bases in the middle. There are 12 residues in the CDR3. Germline assignment: CDR1 GTSNPN and CDR2 SVGIG (reference sequence). CDR3 loop: CAWKLAKETQYF. DNA of the CDR3: TGTGCCTGGAAACTAGCTAAAGAGACCCAGTACTTC.

This clone has more than one count but fewer than ten. The rearrangement joins TRBV6-6 to TRBJ1-2; the D gene is possibly TRBD1 (5 bases). Trimming left V 7 bases short and J 6 bases short, with 12 bases between. Germline V gene lookup returns CDR1 MNHNY and CDR2 SVGAGI (reference sequence). CDR3 length: 12 amino acids. For the CDR3, the DNA is TGTGCCAGCACAATGGCAGGGCATGGCTACACCTTC. Amino acid sequence: CASTMAGHGYTF.

A remark on this clone: Because the CDR3 is missing its conserved closing phenylalanine or tryptophan, this is likely a read error. This chain joins TRBV5-1 and TRBJ2-7; tentatively, D is TRBD1 (5 bases). This CDR3 region has 15 residues. V dropped 0 bases and J dropped 6 bases, with 16 bases sitting between them. Germline V gene lookup returns CDR1 SGHRS and CDR2 YFSETQ. The CDR3 nucleotides are TGCGCCAGCAGCTTGGGCCAGGGCAGGTGGGGCGAGCAGTACCTC. Its translation: CASSLGQGRWGEQYL.

The V and J genes are TRBV18 and TRBJ2-1; the match to TRBD2 covers 8 bases. The CDR3 is made up of 15 amino acids. Germline CDR1 reads KGHSH; CDR2 reads LQKENI. Trimming removed 2 bases from V and 9 bases from J; junction bases left unmatched: 9. CDR3 protein: CASSPGPSGSSEQFF. The CDR3 DNA reads as TGTGCCAGCTCACCAGGCCCGAGCGGGAGCTCTGAGCAGTTCTTC. Looking up the rest from reference TRBV18 and TRBJ2-1 gives the full variable domain: NAGVMQNPRHLVRRRGQEARLRCSPMKGHSHVYWYRQLPEEGLKFMVYLQKENIIDESGMPKERFSAEFPKEGPSILRIQQVVRGDSAAYFCASSPGPSGSSEQFFGPGTRLTVL.

This clone was observed a single time. The genes are TRBV5-4 and TRBJ2-2; TRBD2 matches at 9 bases. The CDR3 spans 14 residues. Germline V gene data show CDR1 as SGHNT and CDR2 as YYREEE (reference sequence). Losses at the gene ends were 4 bases for V and 4 bases for J; bases not matched to a gene: 2. The CDR3 DNA follows: TGTGCCAGCAGCCTTAGCGGGAGCACCGGGGAGCTGTTTTTT. This translates into CASSLSGSTGELFF.

This clone rates as medium-sized (0.01 to 0.1%). This chain connects TRBV27 to TRBJ1-5; a weak D match, TRBD1 (6 bases). The V gene lost 1 base and the J gene lost 2 bases, with 6 bases spanning the gap. CDR3 length: 14 residues. The germline gives CDR1 MNHEY, CDR2 SMNVEV (reference sequence). This CDR3 is CASSLYRGNQPQHF. The DNA for the CDR3 is TGTGCCAGCAGTTTATACAGGGGCAATCAGCCCCAGCATTTT.

The chain carries TRBV5-6 and TRBJ2-2; tentative D call: TRBD1 (5 bases). The germline V and J ends were trimmed by 1 base and 5 bases, with 18 bases remaining between them. The CDR3 has 17 amino acids. The germline V gene encodes CDR1 SGHDT and CDR2 YYEEEE. The CDR3 coding sequence is TGTGCCAGCAGCTTGCGGGTAGGGGCCCTCGGGACCGGGGAGCTGTTTTTT. Protein sequence: CASSLRVGALGTGELFF.

The J gene is TRBJ1-1, the V gene TRBV30, with 7 nucleotides matching TRBD1. V lost 0 bases and J lost 2; bases outside the gene matches: 6. Germline lookup yields CDR1 GTSNPN and CDR2 SVGIG (reference sequence). The CDR3 length is 15 residues. The CDR3 sequence is CAWSVPDRDNTEAFF. In nucleotides, the CDR3 is TGTGCCTGGAGTGTTCCCGACAGGGATAACACTGAAGCTTTCTTT.

V is TRBV18 and J is TRBJ2-7, with 10 bases that match TRBD2. This CDR3 contains 17 residues. J was trimmed by 6 bases and V by 6 bases; bases with no gene match: 17. The germline gives CDR1 KGHSH, CDR2 LQKENI. In nucleotides, the CDR3 is TGTGCCAGCTCGCAAGGGCCTAGCGGGAGAGGGACTGGCGAGCAGTACTTC. It yields the protein CASSQGPSGRGTGEQYF.

V usage is TRBV7-9 and J usage is TRBJ2-1; 10 bases align to TRBD2. CDR1 and CDR2 from the germline V gene are SEHNR and FQNEAQ (reference sequence). The CDR3 runs to 14 residues. Germline trimming cut 3 bases from V and 9 bases from J; bases unmatched to any gene: 5. CDR3 nucleotide sequence: TGTGCCAGCAGCTTCGCACTAGCGGGAAGTGAGCAGTTCTTC. As protein: CASSFALAGSEQFF.

The rearrangement links TRBV23-1 to TRBJ2-7; 9 bases line up with TRBD1. TRBV23-1 is an ORF; its function is uncertain. This CDR3 region has 16 residues. V gave up 6 bases and J gave up 1 base; unmatched junction bases: 10. CDR3 in amino acids: CASSPKGGTGSYEQYF. In nucleotides, the CDR3 is TGCGCCAGCAGCCCCAAAGGCGGGACAGGGTCCTACGAGCAGTACTTC.

The CDR3 coding sequence is TGTGCCAGCAGCCCCCAAGTGGCGGGCTACGAGCAGTACTTC. This translates into CASSPQVAGYEQYF. This sequence joins TRBV7-2 and TRBJ2-7; TRBD2 is a possible D gene (5 bases). The germline CDR1 and CDR2 sequences are SGHTA and FQGNSA. This CDR3 region has 14 residues. With 5 bases removed from V and 3 bases from J, the gap between germline ends came to 14 bases.

This clone was picked up a small number of times. CDR3 in DNA: TGCGCCAGCAGCCGGACGGGACTTTCCAATGAGCAGTTCTTC. This codes for CASSRTGLSNEQFF. V and J are TRBV4-1 and TRBJ2-1; D might be TRBD2 (6 bases). From germline, CDR1 is MGHRA and CDR2 YSYEKL. The CDR3 runs to 14 residues. Trimming removed 4 bases at V and 6 bases at J, with 13 bases between.

V and J are TRBV13 and TRBJ2-7; 13 positions agree with TRBD2. V shed 5 bases, J shed 4 bases, and the junction held 5 bases outside the gene matches. This CDR3 is built from 15 residues. The V gene's germline CDR1 is PRHDT and CDR2 FYEKMQ (reference sequence). The CDR3 DNA reads as TGTGCCAGCAGCCCCGGACTAGCGGGGGTTTACGAGCAGTACTTC. Protein sequence: CASSPGLAGVYEQYF.

The chain uses TRBV30 and TRBJ2-1, with 13 bases that match TRBD2. The CDR3 is 15 amino acids. Germline CDR1 reads GTSNPN; CDR2 reads SVGIG (reference sequence). With 0 bases clipped from V and 8 bases from J, the junction kept 4 bases outside the gene matches. DNA for the CDR3: TGTGCCTGGAGTGTAAATGGACTAGCGGGAGATGAGCAGTTCTTC. Translating gives CAWSVNGLAGDEQFF.

The V call is TRBV27, the J call TRBJ2-7; TRBD1 matches at 8 bases. The ends lost 2 bases at V and 6 bases at J; junction bases unmatched: 6. CDR3 length: 14 amino acids. Germline lookup yields CDR1 MNHEY and CDR2 SMNVEV (reference sequence). The CDR3 DNA is TGTGCCAGCAGTTTAGCCGCAGGGGGCCGCGAGCAGTACTTC. Protein: CASSLAAGGREQYF.